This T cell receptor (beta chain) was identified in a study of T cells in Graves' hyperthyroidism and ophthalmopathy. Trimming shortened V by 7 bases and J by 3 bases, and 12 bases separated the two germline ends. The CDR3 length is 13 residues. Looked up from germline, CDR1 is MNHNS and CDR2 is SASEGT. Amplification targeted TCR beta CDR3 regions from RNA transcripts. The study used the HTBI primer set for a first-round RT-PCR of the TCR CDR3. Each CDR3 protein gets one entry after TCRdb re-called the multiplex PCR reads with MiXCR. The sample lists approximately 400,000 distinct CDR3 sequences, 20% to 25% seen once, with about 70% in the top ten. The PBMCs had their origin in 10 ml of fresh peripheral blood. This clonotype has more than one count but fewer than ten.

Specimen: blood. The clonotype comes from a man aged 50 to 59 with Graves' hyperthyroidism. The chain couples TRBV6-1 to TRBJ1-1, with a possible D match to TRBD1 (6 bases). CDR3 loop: CASIDRFHTEAFF. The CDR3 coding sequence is TGTGCCAGCATCGACAGGTTTCACACTGAAGCTTTCTTT.